This T cell receptor (beta chain) was captured in a study of blood T cell repertoires in COVID-19. The overall study: The study drew acute and convalescent COVID-19 samples from the United States, Italy and Spain.

While infection was still active, Seattle patients were enrolled and then followed longitudinally. The protocol was immunoSEQ multiplex PCR, while the TCRdb copy is restricted to in-frame clones and leaves out a portion. The data contain roughly 220,000 clones, approximately 90% of them singletons. V lost 1 base and J lost 5; bases outside the gene matches: 6. CDR1 is LNHDA, CDR2 SQIVND, per germline (reference sequence). The length of the CDR3 is 15 residues. The sequence was obtained from a woman aged 45-60 years with COVID-19, enrolled during active disease. The V gene is TRBV19, the J gene TRBJ2-5, with 8 bases fitting TRBD1. Sequencing was carried out using peripheral blood. The CDR3 spells CASSIVQGARETQYF. The DNA for the CDR3 is TGTGCCAGTAGTATAGTCCAGGGGGCAAGGGAGACCCAGTACTTC.